The 3 T cell receptor beta chains presented below share a single source sample, sequenced in a study of blood T cell repertoires in COVID-19 (dated by TCRdb to 2018 to 2020). The library relied on the immunoSEQ multiplex PCR assay. TCRdb stores this immuneACCESS table with in-frame sequences only. Part of the clones is absent; in the studies checked, under half of the shortfall reflects unresolved V genes, and no reason is known for the rest. Across this sample there are more than 90,000 clones, with approximately 80% seen only once. Clones ranked in the top ten supply approximately 25% of the sample. The sequenced sample consisted of peripheral blood. The source of these receptors is a human donor in a cohort sampled during active COVID-19.

The chain has TRBV11-3 and TRBJ2-1; 8 bases match TRBD2. Per the germline V gene, CDR1 is SGHNT and CDR2 is YENEEA. CDR3 length equals 14 residues. The trim removed 2 bases at V and 6 bases at J, leaving 3 bases unmatched. CDR3: CASSLSAGVNEQFF. CDR3 coding DNA: TGTGCCAGCAGCTTATCAGCGGGAGTCAATGAGCAGTTCTTC.

This clone occurred once. V is TRBV5-5 and J is TRBJ1-5; perhaps TRBD1 as D (5 bases). CDR3 length: 15 residues. Trimming removed 0 bases from V and 6 bases from J, with 13 bases in between. Germline V gene data show CDR1 as SGHKS and CDR2 as YYEKEE (reference sequence). In DNA, the CDR3 is TGTGCCAGCAGCTTGGCGCCGGGGGACCCTCAGCCCCAGCATTTT. This sequence encodes CASSLAPGDPQPQHF.

The V call is TRBV5-1, the J call TRBJ2-3, with D hard to call. There are 15 residues in the CDR3. Germline V gene data show CDR1 as SGHRS and CDR2 as YFSETQ. Trimming removed 2 bases from V and 7 bases from J, with 17 bases in between. CDR3: CASSLPQAQSNTQYF. The CDR3 DNA is TGCGCCAGCAGCTTACCCCAGGCCCAAAGCAATACGCAGTATTTT.